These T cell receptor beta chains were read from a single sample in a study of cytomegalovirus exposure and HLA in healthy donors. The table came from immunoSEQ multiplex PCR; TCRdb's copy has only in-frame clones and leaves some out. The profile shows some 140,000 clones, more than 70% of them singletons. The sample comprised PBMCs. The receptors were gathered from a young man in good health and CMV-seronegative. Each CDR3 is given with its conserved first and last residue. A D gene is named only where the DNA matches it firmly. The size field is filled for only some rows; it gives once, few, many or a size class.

CASRDRSYEQYF,TGTGCCAGTAGGGACAGATCCTACGAGCAGTACTTC,-,TRBJ2-7,-,TRBV19
CASSLARVALRDTEAFF,TGTGCCAGCAGCTTAGCGCGGGTGGCTCTAAGGGACACTGAAGCTTTCTTT,-,TRBJ1-1,-,TRBV7-8
CASSYSDLSEGTIYF,TGTGCCAGCAGTTACTCGGACCTTTCGGAGGGGACCATATATTTT,-,TRBJ1-3,once,TRBV6-6
CASLAGGGTQETQYF,TGTGCCAGCCTGGCGGGGGGCGGGACACAAGAGACCCAGTACTTC,TRBD2,TRBJ2-5,-,TRBV28
CASSEATGYTGELFF,TGTGCCAGCAGTGAAGCCACAGGGTACACCGGGGAGCTGTTTTTT,-,TRBJ2-2,-,TRBV6-1
CASSHNPDRRKEQYF,TGTGCCAGCAGCCACAACCCGGACAGGAGAAAGGAGCAGTACTTC,TRBD1,TRBJ2-7,-,TRBV11-2
CASTEGHGRRGANVLTF,TGTGCCAGCACTGAGGGACACGGCAGACGCGGGGCCAACGTCCTGACTTTC,-,TRBJ2-6,-,TRBV6-1
CASSLAGGRGSYEQYF,TGTGCCAGCAGCTTGGCAGGGGGGAGAGGCTCCTACGAGCAGTACTTC,-,TRBJ2-7,-,TRBV5-8
CASREGSYEQYF,TGTGCCAGCAGGGAGGGAAGCTACGAGCAGTACTTC,-,TRBJ2-7,-,TRBV5-6
CASSLASGNRVGTDTQYF,TGTGCCAGCAGCTTGGCTAGCGGGAATAGGGTAGGCACAGATACGCAGTATTTT,TRBD2,TRBJ2-3,-,TRBV13
CASSSPTRSYEQYF,TGTGCCAGCAGTTCGCCGACTCGCTCCTACGAGCAGTACTTC,-,TRBJ2-7,-,TRBV28
CASSEHPYLLGVDGYTF,TGTGCCAGCAGTGAACACCCCTATCTCCTTGGAGTGGATGGCTACACCTTC,-,TRBJ1-2,-,TRBV6-1
CASSTGSGANVLTF,TGCGCCAGCAGTACCGGCTCTGGGGCCAACGTCCTGACTTTC,-,TRBJ2-6,-,TRBV10-1
CASSPGLAAVAEQYF,TGTGCCAGCTCACCAGGACTAGCGGCTGTCGCCGAGCAGTACTTC,TRBD2,TRBJ2-7,-,TRBV18
CSVTQGRSYEQYF,TGCAGCGTTACACAGGGTCGTTCCTACGAGCAGTACTTC,-,TRBJ2-7,once,TRBV29-1
CASGPRGYNEQFF,TGTGCCAGCGGCCCCCGCGGATACAATGAGCAGTTCTTC,-,TRBJ2-1,few,TRBV7-2
CASSSGLENEQFF,TGTGCCAGCAGCTCGGGACTCGAAAATGAGCAGTTCTTC,-,TRBJ2-1,few,TRBV6-4